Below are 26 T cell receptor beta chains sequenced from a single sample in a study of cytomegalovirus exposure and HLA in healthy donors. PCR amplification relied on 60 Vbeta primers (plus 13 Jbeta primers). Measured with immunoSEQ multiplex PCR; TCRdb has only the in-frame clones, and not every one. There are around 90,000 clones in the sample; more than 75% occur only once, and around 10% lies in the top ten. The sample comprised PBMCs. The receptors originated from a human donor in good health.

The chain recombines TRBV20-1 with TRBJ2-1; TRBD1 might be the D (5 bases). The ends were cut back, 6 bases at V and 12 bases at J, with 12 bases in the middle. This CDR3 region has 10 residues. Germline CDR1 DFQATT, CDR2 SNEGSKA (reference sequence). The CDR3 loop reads CSAIGVGQFF. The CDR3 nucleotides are TGCAGTGCAATAGGGGTTGGGCAGTTCTTC.

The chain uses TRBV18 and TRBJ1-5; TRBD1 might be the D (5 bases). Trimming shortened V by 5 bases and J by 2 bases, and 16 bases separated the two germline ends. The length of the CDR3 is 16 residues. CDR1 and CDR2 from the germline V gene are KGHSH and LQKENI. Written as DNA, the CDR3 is TGTGCCAGCTCAGCCACGTCGCAGGGTGGCAATCAGCCCCAGCATTTT. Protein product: CASSATSQGGNQPQHF.

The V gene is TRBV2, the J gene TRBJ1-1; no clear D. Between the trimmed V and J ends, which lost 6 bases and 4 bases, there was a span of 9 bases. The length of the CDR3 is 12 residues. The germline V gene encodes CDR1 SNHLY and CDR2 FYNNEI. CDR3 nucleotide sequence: TGTGCCAGCAGAACTACCAGCACTGAAGCTTTCTTT. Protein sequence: CASRTTSTEAFF.

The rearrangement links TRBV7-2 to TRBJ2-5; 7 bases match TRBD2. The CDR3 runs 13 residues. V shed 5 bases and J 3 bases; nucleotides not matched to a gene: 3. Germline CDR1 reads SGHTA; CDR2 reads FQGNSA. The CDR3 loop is CASSTGGKETQYF. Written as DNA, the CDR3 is TGTGCCAGCAGCACGGGGGGAAAAGAGACCCAGTACTTC.

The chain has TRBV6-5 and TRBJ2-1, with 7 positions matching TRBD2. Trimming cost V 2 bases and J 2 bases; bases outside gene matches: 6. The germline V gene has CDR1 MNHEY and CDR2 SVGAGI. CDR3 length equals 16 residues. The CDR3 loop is CASSYGGVGAYNEQFF. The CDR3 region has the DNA TGTGCCAGCAGTTACGGGGGGGTGGGGGCCTACAATGAGCAGTTCTTC.

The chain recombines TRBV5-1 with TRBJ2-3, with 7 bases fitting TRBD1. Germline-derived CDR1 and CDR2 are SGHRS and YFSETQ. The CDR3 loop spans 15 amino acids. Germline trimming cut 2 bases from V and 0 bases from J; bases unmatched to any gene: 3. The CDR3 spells CASSFWDSSTDTQYF. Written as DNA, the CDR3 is TGCGCCAGCAGCTTTTGGGACAGCAGCACAGATACGCAGTATTTT.

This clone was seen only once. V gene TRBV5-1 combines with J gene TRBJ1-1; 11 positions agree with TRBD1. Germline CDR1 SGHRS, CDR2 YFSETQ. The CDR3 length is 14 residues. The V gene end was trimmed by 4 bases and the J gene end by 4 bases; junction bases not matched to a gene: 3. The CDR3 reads CASSKDRGPTEAFF. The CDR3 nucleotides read TGCGCCAGCAGCAAGGACAGGGGGCCCACTGAAGCTTTCTTT.

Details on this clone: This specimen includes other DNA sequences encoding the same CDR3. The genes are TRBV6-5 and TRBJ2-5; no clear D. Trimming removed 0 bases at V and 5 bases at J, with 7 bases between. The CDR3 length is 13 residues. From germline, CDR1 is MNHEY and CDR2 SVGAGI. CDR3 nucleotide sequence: TGTGCCAGCAGTTACTCGGGCCGGGAGACCCAGTACTTC. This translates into CASSYSGRETQYF.

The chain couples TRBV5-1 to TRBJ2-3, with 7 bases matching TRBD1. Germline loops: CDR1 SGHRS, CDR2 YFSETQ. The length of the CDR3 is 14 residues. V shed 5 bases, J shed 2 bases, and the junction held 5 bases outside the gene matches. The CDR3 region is CASRAGTVTDTQYF. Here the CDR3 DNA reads TGCGCCAGCAGGGCCGGGACAGTCACAGATACGCAGTATTTT. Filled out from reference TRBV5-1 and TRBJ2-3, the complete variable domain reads KAGVTQTPRYLIKTRGQQVTLSCSPISGHRSVSWYQQTPGQGLQFLFEYFSETQRNKGNFPGRFSGRQFSNSRSEMNVSTLELGDSALYLCASRAGTVTDTQYFGPGTRLTVL.

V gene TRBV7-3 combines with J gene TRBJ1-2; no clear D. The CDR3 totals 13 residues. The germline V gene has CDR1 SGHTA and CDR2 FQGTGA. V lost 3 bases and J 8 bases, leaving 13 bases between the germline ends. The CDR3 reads CASSFGSAEGYTF. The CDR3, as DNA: TGTGCCAGCAGCTTTGGGTCAGCGGAAGGCTACACCTTC.

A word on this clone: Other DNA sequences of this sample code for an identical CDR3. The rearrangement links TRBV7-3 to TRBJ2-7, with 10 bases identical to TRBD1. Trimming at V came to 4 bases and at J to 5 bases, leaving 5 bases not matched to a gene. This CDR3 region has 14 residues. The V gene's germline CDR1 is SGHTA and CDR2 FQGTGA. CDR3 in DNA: TGTGCCAGCAGCTCCGGGACAGGGGTGGACGAGCAGTACTTC. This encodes CASSSGTGVDEQYF. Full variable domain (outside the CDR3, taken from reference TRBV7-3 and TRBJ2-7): GAGVSQTPSNKVTEKGKYVELRCDPISGHTALYWYRQSLGQGPEFLIYFQGTGAADDSGLPNDRFFAVRPEGSVSTLKIQRTERGDSAVYLCASSSGTGVDEQYFGPGTRLTVT.

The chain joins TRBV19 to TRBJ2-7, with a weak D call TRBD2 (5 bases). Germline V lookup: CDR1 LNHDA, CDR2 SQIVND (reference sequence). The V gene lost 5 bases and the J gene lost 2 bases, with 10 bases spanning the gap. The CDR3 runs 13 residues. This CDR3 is CASSSGLAYEQYF. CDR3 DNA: TGTGCCAGTAGTTCCGGACTCGCCTACGAGCAGTACTTC.

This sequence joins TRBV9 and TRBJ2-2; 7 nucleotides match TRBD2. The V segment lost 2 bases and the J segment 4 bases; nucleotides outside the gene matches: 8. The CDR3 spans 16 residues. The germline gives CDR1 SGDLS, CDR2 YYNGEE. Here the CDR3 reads CASSVGVAGPTGELFF. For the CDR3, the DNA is TGTGCCAGCAGCGTCGGGGTAGCGGGCCCCACCGGGGAGCTGTTTTTT. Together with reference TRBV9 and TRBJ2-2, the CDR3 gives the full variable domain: DSGVTQTPKHLITATGQRVTLRCSPRSGDLSVYWYQQSLDQGLQFLIQYYNGEERAKGNILERFSAQQFPDLHSELNLSSLELGDSALYFCASSVGVAGPTGELFFGEGSRLTVL.

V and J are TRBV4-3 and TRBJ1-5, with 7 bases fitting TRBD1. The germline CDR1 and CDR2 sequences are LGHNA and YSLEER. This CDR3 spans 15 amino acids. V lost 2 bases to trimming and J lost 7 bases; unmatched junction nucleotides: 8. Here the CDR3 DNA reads TGCGCCAGCAGCCAACAGACAGGGTCAGGGCAGCCCCAGCATTTT. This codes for CASSQQTGSGQPQHF.

CDR3 residues: CASSFRQGSYNEQFF. CDR3 DNA sequence: TGCGCCAGCAGCTTCCGACAGGGCTCCTACAATGAGCAGTTCTTC. The genes are TRBV5-1 and TRBJ2-1; 7 bases line up with TRBD1. Losses at the gene ends were 2 bases for V and 0 bases for J; bases not matched to a gene: 2. CDR3 size: 15 residues. Germline V gives CDR1 SGHRS, CDR2 YFSETQ.

The CDR3 DNA follows: TGCGCCAGCAGCTTGGTTCCTGCGGGAGATGAGCAGTTCTTC. Translation gives CASSLVPAGDEQFF. This chain connects TRBV5-1 to TRBJ2-1; the match to TRBD2 covers 7 bases. CDR3 length equals 14 residues. The V gene's germline CDR1 is SGHRS and CDR2 YFSETQ. The ends lost 0 bases at V and 8 bases at J; junction bases unmatched: 5.

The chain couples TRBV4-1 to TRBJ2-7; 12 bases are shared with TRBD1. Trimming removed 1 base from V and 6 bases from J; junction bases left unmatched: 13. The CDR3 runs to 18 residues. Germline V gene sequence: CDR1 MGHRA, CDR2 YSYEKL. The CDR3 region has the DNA TGCGCCAGCAGCCAAGCCTCCGGGGTGGGACAGGGGGCGGGCGAGCAGTACTTC. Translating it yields CASSQASGVGQGAGEQYF.

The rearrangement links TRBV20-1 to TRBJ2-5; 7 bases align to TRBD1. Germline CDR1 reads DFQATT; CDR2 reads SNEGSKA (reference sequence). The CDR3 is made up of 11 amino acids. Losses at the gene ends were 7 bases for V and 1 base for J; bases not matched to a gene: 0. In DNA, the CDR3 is TGCAGTGGACAGGGCCAAGAGACCCAGTACTTC. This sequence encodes CSGQGQETQYF.

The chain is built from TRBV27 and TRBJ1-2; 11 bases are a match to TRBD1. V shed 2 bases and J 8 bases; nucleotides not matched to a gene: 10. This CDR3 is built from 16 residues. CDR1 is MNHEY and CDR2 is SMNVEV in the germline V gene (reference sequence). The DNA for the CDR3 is TGTGCCAGCAGTTTAACCCCGGGACAGGGGGTAGTAGGCTACACCTTC. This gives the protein CASSLTPGQGVVGYTF.

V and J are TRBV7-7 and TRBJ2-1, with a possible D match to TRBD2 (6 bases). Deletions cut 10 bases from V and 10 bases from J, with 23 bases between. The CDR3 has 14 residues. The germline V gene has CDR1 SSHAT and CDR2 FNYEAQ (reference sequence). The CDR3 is CATRNHGLRWEQFF. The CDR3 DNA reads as TGTGCCACGCGGAACCATGGACTACGGTGGGAGCAGTTCTTC.

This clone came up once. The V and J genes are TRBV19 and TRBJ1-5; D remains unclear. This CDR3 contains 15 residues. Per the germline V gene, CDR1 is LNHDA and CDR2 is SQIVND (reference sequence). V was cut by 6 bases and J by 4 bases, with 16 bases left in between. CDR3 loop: CASRSMDGRNQPQHF. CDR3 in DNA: TGTGCCAGTAGATCGATGGACGGGAGGAATCAGCCCCAGCATTTT.

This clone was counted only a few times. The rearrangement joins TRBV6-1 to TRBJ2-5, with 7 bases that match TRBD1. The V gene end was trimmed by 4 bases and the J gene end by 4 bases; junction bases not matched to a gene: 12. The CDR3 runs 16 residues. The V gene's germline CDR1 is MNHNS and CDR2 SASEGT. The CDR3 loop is CASSAARQGVRETQYF. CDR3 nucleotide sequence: TGTGCCAGCAGTGCCGCCCGGCAGGGGGTAAGAGAGACCCAGTACTTC.

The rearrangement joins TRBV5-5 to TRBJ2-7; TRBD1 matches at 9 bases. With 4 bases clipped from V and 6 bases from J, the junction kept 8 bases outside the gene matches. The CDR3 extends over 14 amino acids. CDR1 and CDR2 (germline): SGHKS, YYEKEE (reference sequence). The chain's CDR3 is CASSPGTGLSEQYF. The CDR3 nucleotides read TGTGCCAGCAGCCCCGGGACAGGGTTATCCGAGCAGTACTTC.

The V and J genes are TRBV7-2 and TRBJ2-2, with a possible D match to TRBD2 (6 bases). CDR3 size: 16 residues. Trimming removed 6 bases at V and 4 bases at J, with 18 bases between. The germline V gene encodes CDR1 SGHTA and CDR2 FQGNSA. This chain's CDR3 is CASRTNPGVVTGELFF. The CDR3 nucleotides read TGTGCCAGCAGAACAAACCCGGGGGTGGTCACCGGGGAGCTGTTTTTT.

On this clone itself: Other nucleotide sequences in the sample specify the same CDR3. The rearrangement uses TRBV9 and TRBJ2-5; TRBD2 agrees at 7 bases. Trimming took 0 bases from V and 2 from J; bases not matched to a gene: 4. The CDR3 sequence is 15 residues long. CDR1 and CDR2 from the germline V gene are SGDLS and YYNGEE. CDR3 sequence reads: CASSVVASGQETQYF. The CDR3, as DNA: TGTGCCAGCAGCGTAGTAGCTAGCGGACAAGAGACCCAGTACTTC. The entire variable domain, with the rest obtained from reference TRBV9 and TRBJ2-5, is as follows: DSGVTQTPKHLITATGQRVTLRCSPRSGDLSVYWYQQSLDQGLQFLIQYYNGEERAKGNILERFSAQQFPDLHSELNLSSLELGDSALYFCASSVVASGQETQYFGPGTRLLVL.

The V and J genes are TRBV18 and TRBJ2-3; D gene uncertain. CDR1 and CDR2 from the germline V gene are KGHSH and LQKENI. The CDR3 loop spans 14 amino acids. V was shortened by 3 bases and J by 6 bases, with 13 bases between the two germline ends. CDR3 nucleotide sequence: TGTGCCAGCTCACCCACTTTAACGGAGGATACGCAGTATTTT. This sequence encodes CASSPTLTEDTQYF.